This is a list of T cell receptor beta chains from one sample in a study of long-term antiretroviral therapy in people with HIV. Here immunoSEQ multiplex PCR was the method, and the copy in TCRdb shows in-frame clones only, minus some. The sample holds about 28,000 clones; over 70% are singletons and the top ten take around 10%. This specimen was unsorted PBMCs, taken 2.7 to 2.9 years after starting antiretroviral therapy. The receptors here all came from a man aged 30 to 45 with HIV. CDR3s include the opening cysteine and the closing phenylalanine or tryptophan. D genes are given only for firm matches. Clone size is given for some rows only: seen once, a few or many times, or a class if the clone is expanded.

clone size | J gene | V gene | D gene | CDR3 protein | CDR3 DNA
once | TRBJ1-5 | TRBV6-1 | TRBD1 | CASSAIRQGAQRSNQPQHF | TGTGCCAGCAGTGCCATTCGACAGGGGGCGCAGAGGAGCAATCAGCCCCAGCATTTT
. | TRBJ2-1 | TRBV23-1 | . | CADQGYNEQFF | TGCGCCGACCAAGGGTACAATGAGCAGTTCTTC
. | TRBJ2-7 | TRBV5-1 | . | CASSLSQGKRYEQYF | TGCGCCAGCAGCTTGAGTCAGGGAAAGCGCTACGAGCAGTACTTC
. | TRBJ1-1 | TRBV27 | TRBD1 | CASSTTGTGNTEAFF | TGTGCCAGCAGTACCACCGGGACAGGGAACACTGAAGCTTTCTTT
. | TRBJ1-3 | TRBV18 | TRBD1 | CASSPTGVGNTIYF | TGTGCCAGCTCCCCAACAGGGGTTGGAAACACCATATATTTT
. | TRBJ1-4 | TRBV2 | TRBD1 | CASSHRTGSNEKLFF | TGTGCCAGCAGTCATCGGACAGGGAGTAATGAAAAACTGTTTTTT
. | TRBJ2-7 | TRBV6-5 | . | CASTQITGHSYEQYF | TGTGCCAGCACCCAAATAACGGGGCACTCCTACGAGCAGTACTTC
. | TRBJ2-3 | TRBV5-4 | . | CASSPLRGPDTQYF | TGTGCCAGCAGCCCCTTGCGGGGACCAGATACGCAGTATTTT
. | TRBJ1-3 | TRBV28 | TRBD1 | CASSPQGSGNTIYF | TGTGCCAGCAGTCCACAGGGGTCTGGAAACACCATATATTTT
. | TRBJ1-1 | TRBV7-9 | . | CASSRGGVEAFF | TGTGCCAGCAGCCGTGGGGGCGTAGAAGCTTTCTTT
. | TRBJ1-2 | TRBV6-1 | . | CASQVQGRQGYTF | TGTGCCAGCCAAGTCCAGGGGCGGCAGGGCTACACCTTC
. | TRBJ2-7 | TRBV18 | TRBD1 | CASSPQGQLSYEQYF | TGTGCCAGCTCACCCCAGGGACAGCTCTCCTACGAGCAGTACTTC
. | TRBJ2-4 | TRBV19 | . | CASSVTGDQAKNIQYF | TGTGCCAGTAGTGTAACGGGGGACCAAGCCAAAAACATTCAGTACTTC
. | TRBJ1-1 | TRBV19 | . | CASSIAGRVNTEAFF | TGTGCCAGTAGTATAGCGGGCAGGGTGAACACTGAAGCTTTCTTT
. | TRBJ1-6 | TRBV30 | TRBD1 | CAWRETGTGGSNSPLHF | TGTGCCTGGAGAGAAACCGGGACAGGGGGCTCTAATTCACCCCTCCACTTT
once | TRBJ1-2 | TRBV5-1 | TRBD1 | CASSPGDSNYGYTF | TGCGCCAGCAGCCCAGGGGACAGCAACTATGGCTACACCTTC
. | TRBJ1-1 | TRBV7-2 | . | CASSAPARASSAEAFF | TGTGCCAGCAGCGCCCCCGCCCGGGCCTCGAGTGCTGAAGCTTTCTTT
. | TRBJ2-7 | TRBV29-1 | TRBD1 | CSVGPGPGQGGSYEQYF | TGCAGCGTTGGGCCTGGCCCTGGACAGGGCGGCTCCTACGAGCAGTACTTC
. | TRBJ1-5 | TRBV2 | . | CASSHRSPQPQHF | TGTGCCAGCAGTCACAGGTCGCCTCAGCCCCAGCATTTT
. | TRBJ2-1 | TRBV7-8 | TRBD1 | CASSFGQGSYNEQFF | TGTGCCAGCAGCTTTGGACAGGGTTCCTACAATGAGCAGTTCTTC
. | TRBJ2-7 | TRBV14 | TRBD2 | CASSRGLAGSYEQYF | TGTGCCAGCAGCCGGGGACTAGCGGGGTCCTACGAGCAGTACTTC
. | TRBJ2-7 | TRBV5-1 | TRBD1 | CASSSGTGGREQYF | TGCGCCAGCAGCTCCGGGACAGGGGGGAGGGAGCAGTACTTC
. | TRBJ2-3 | TRBV28 | . | CASSLTEGGTQYF | TGTGCCAGCAGTTTAACGGAGGGAGGCACGCAGTATTTT
. | TRBJ2-7 | TRBV7-9 | . | CASSLGDGYEQYF | TGTGCCAGCAGCTTAGGGGACGGTTACGAGCAGTACTTC
. | TRBJ2-1 | TRBV5-4 | . | CASSLIGNEQFF | TGTGCCAGCAGCTTGATCGGCAATGAGCAGTTCTTC
once | TRBJ1-5 | TRBV6-5 | . | CASGPGGVQPQHF | TGTGCCAGCGGACCCGGGGGGGTTCAGCCCCAGCATTTT
. | TRBJ2-1 | TRBV6-4 | . | CASSLQGEGGYEQFF | TGTGCCAGCAGCCTACAGGGGGAGGGCGGCTATGAGCAGTTCTTC
. | TRBJ2-1 | TRBV7-9 | TRBD2 | CASSFELAGGNEQFF | TGTGCCAGCAGCTTTGAACTAGCGGGAGGAAATGAGCAGTTCTTC
. | TRBJ2-7 | TRBV6-5 | TRBD2 | CASSGGRRDNEQYF | TGTGCCAGCAGTGGCGGGAGGAGGGACAACGAGCAGTACTTC
. | TRBJ2-2 | TRBV5-4 | . | CASSLGAGAAGELFF | TGTGCCAGCAGCTTGGGGGCGGGGGCGGCCGGGGAGCTGTTTTTT
. | TRBJ1-5 | TRBV4-3 | . | CASSQGGNQPQHF | TGCGCCAGCAGCCAAGGGGGAAATCAGCCCCAGCATTTT
. | TRBJ2-3 | TRBV13 | . | CASSLGQGLRTDTQYF | TGTGCCAGCAGCTTAGGACAGGGACTACGCACAGATACGCAGTATTTT
. | TRBJ2-2 | TRBV11-3 | TRBD1 | CASSSDRGNTGELFF | TGTGCCAGCAGCTCCGACAGGGGGAACACCGGGGAGCTGTTTTTT
. | TRBJ2-1 | TRBV28 | . | CASRSSDFYNEQFF | TGTGCCAGCAGATCTAGCGATTTTTACAATGAGCAGTTCTTC
. | TRBJ2-1 | TRBV6-1 | . | CASAKQRAYNEQFF | TGTGCCAGCGCCAAACAGAGAGCCTACAATGAGCAGTTCTTC
few | TRBJ1-1 | TRBV19 | . | CASSIGVSVDTEAFF | TGTGCCAGTAGTATAGGGGTTAGTGTGGACACTGAAGCTTTCTTT
. | TRBJ2-6 | TRBV5-4 | . | CASSLVGRGSGANVLTF | TGTGCCAGCAGCTTGGTAGGGCGGGGCTCTGGGGCCAACGTCCTGACTTTC
. | TRBJ1-1 | TRBV5-1 | TRBD1 | CASSFGGNRGPSGDTEAFF | TGCGCCAGCAGCTTCGGGGGGAACAGGGGGCCATCCGGGGACACTGAAGCTTTCTTT
. | TRBJ2-3 | TRBV2 | . | CASSLEAGDTQYF | TGTGCCAGCAGCCTCGAGGCCGGAGATACGCAGTATTTT
. | TRBJ1-5 | TRBV28 | TRBD1 | CASSPQDRVAQPQHF | TGTGCCAGCAGTCCACAAGACAGGGTAGCTCAGCCCCAGCATTTT
. | TRBJ1-5 | TRBV7-9 | TRBD1 | CASSLGQGSNQPQHF | TGTGCCAGCAGCCTGGGACAGGGATCCAATCAGCCCCAGCATTTT
. | TRBJ2-7 | TRBV9 | . | CASSPRTGYEQYF | TGTGCCAGCAGCCCGAGGACGGGCTACGAGCAGTACTTC
. | TRBJ1-4 | TRBV5-8 | . | CASSPGKVLFF | TGTGCCAGCAGCCCCGGGAAGGTACTGTTTTTT
. | TRBJ1-1 | TRBV11-1 | . | CASSASGARTEAFF | TGTGCCAGCAGCGCATCCGGGGCGAGGACTGAAGCTTTCTTT
. | TRBJ2-5 | TRBV13 | TRBD2 | CASSLGLAGAGGQYF | TGTGCCAGCAGCTTGGGACTAGCGGGGGCGGGGGGCCAGTACTTC
. | TRBJ1-4 | TRBV5-1 | . | CASSLGVQAEKLFF | TGCGCCAGCAGCTTAGGAGTGCAAGCCGAAAAACTGTTTTTT
. | TRBJ1-6 | TRBV7-6 | . | CASSLRGANSPLHF | TGTGCCAGCAGCTTACGGGGGGCTAATTCACCCCTCCACTTT
. | TRBJ1-2 | TRBV28 | . | CASSPRQEYYGYTF | TGTGCCAGCAGTCCCCGACAGGAGTACTATGGCTACACCTTC
. | TRBJ2-2 | TRBV5-1 | . | CASSPEGESAGELFF | TGCGCCAGCAGCCCGGAAGGTGAGAGCGCCGGGGAGCTGTTTTTT
. | TRBJ2-1 | TRBV6-5 | . | CASSYSQGINEQFF | TGTGCCAGCAGTTACTCGCAGGGTATCAATGAGCAGTTCTTC
. | TRBJ2-3 | TRBV30 | TRBD2 | CAWSVAGGGTDTQYF | TGTGCCTGGAGTGTAGCGGGGGGGGGCACAGATACGCAGTATTTT
. | TRBJ1-5 | TRBV4-2 | . | CASSQEPGPLRAQHF | TGTGCCAGCAGCCAAGAGCCAGGACCTCTCAGGGCCCAGCATTTT
. | TRBJ2-1 | TRBV18 | . | CASSHENLRSSYNEQFF | TGTGCCAGCTCCCATGAAAATTTAAGGAGTTCCTACAATGAGCAGTTCTTC
. | TRBJ1-2 | TRBV13 | TRBD1 | CASSLGLTGGNYGYTF | TGTGCCAGCAGCTTAGGCCTAACAGGGGGGAACTATGGCTACACCTTC
. | TRBJ2-3 | TRBV27 | . | CASSWGEGTQYF | TGTGCCAGTAGTTGGGGAGAGGGTACGCAGTATTTT
. | TRBJ2-5 | TRBV30 | . | CAWRPRWGAGQETQYF | TGTGCCTGGAGGCCTCGATGGGGGGCCGGGCAAGAGACCCAGTACTTC
. | TRBJ1-3 | TRBV12-2 | . | CASRDPGPGTTAYLNSGNTIYF | TGTGCAAGTCGCGATCCCGGGCCCGGGACAACCGCTTACTTGAACTCTGGAAACACCATATATTTT
. | TRBJ1-5 | TRBV28 | . | CASSLSSGIRGPQHF | TGTGCCAGCAGTTTATCTTCAGGGATTCGAGGGCCCCAGCATTTT
. | TRBJ2-1 | TRBV7-9 | . | CASSLRKQSYNEQFF | TGTGCCAGCAGCTTAAGGAAACAGTCCTACAATGAGCAGTTCTTC
. | TRBJ1-5 | TRBV5-8 | . | CASSSRGGNQPQHF | TGTGCCAGCAGCTCCCGAGGGGGCAATCAGCCCCAGCATTTT